A selection of T cell receptor beta chains follows, all from one sample in a study of shared clonotypes between healthy human individuals. This table comes from immunoSEQ multiplex PCR, and its TCRdb copy is limited to in-frame clones, with some not included. The sample consists of around 530,000 clones, around 81% of them appearing once. The sample taken for sequencing was PBMCs. The source of these receptors is a woman aged 35 to 49 in good health. Some clones in this sample may be carry-over from other donors' samples. The CDR3 runs from the conserved cysteine through the conserved F or W. D genes are given only for firm matches. Where a row states a size, it is once, few, many or the class of an expanded clone; other rows omit it.

d_gene	v_gene	j_gene	abundance	CDR3nt	CDR3aa
.	TRBV5-1	TRBJ2-3	.	TGCGCCAGCAGCCTTGGACTACAGGGCACAGATACGCAGTATTTT	CASSLGLQGTDTQYF
TRBD2	TRBV5-1	TRBJ2-3	.	TGCGCCAGCAGCGGTAGCGGGAGAATGGTTGCAGATACGCAGTATTTT	CASSGSGRMVADTQYF
TRBD2	TRBV6-5	TRBJ2-1	.	TGTGCCAGCAGTTTACCGGGACTAGAGCAGTTCTTC	CASSLPGLEQFF
.	TRBV19	TRBJ1-4	.	TGTGCCAGTAGTCCTACGGTGCGGCAAAGGGGCAATGAAAAACTGTTTTTT	CASSPTVRQRGNEKLFF
TRBD1	TRBV6-4	TRBJ1-2	.	TGTGCCAGCACTCCGGACAGGGACGCGTATGGCTACACCTTC	CASTPDRDAYGYTF
.	TRBV2	TRBJ2-5	.	TGTGCCAGCATGGCGGACAGAACCATAGAGACCCAGTACTTC	CASMADRTIETQYF
.	TRBV18	TRBJ1-1	once	TGTGCCAGCTCAACTGACAGTCCAGCTTTCTTT	CASSTDSPAFF
TRBD2	TRBV19	TRBJ2-3	.	TGTGCCAGTAAAGGACTAGCGCCCAGCACAGATACGCAGTATTTT	CASKGLAPSTDTQYF
.	TRBV2	TRBJ1-5	.	TGTGCCAGCAGTGCGGAGACCAATCAGCCCCAGCATTTT	CASSAETNQPQHF
TRBD2	TRBV5-8	TRBJ2-6	.	TGTGCCAGCACCCTAGCGGGAGGGAACTCTGGGGCCAACGTCCTGACTTTC	CASTLAGGNSGANVLTF
TRBD1	TRBV6-5	TRBJ2-7	.	TGTGCCAGCAGGAGTGACAGGGGTGGACACGACGAGCAGTACTTC	CASRSDRGGHDEQYF
.	TRBV12-2	TRBJ2-4	.	TGTGCAAGTCGCTCCGGCCCCGGGACTACAAACATTCAGTACTTC	CASRSGPGTTNIQYF
TRBD1	TRBV5-6	TRBJ2-5	.	TGTGCCAGCAGCAGACCAGGGGGTTGGGAGACCCAGTACTTC	CASSRPGGWETQYF
.	TRBV4-1	TRBJ2-7	.	TGCGCCAGCAGCCACCTCGCGCTAAACTACGAGCAGTACTTC	CASSHLALNYEQYF
.	TRBV28	TRBJ1-2	.	TGTGCCAGCACTTACACAGGGTTCGCTTTTGGCTACACCTTC	CASTYTGFAFGYTF
.	TRBV6-5	TRBJ1-4	.	TGTGCCAGCAGCGCCGAGGGGACGGGGGTTGAAAAACTGTTTTTT	CASSAEGTGVEKLFF
.	TRBV7-3	TRBJ2-7	once	TGTGCCAGCAGCTTAGGTGTCGGGGATGAGCAGTACTTC	CASSLGVGDEQYF
.	TRBV5-4	TRBJ2-2	.	TGTGCCAGCAGCTTAAAGCGGGGACACACCGGGGAACTGTTTTTT	CASSLKRGHTGELFF
TRBD1	TRBV28	TRBJ2-5	.	TGTGCCAGCAGTTTAAACAGGGGGGAGACCCAGTACTTC	CASSLNRGETQYF
.	TRBV2	TRBJ1-5	.	TGTGCCAGCAGCCCTGACAGAGATAGCAATCAGCCCCAGCATTTT	CASSPDRDSNQPQHF
.	TRBV7-9	TRBJ2-5	.	TGTGCCAGCAGCCCTCGGACATTGGAGACCCAGTACTTC	CASSPRTLETQYF